Below are 10 T cell receptor beta chains sequenced from a single sample in a study of blood T cell repertoires in COVID-19. The table came from immunoSEQ multiplex PCR; TCRdb's copy has only in-frame clones and leaves some out. The data hold fewer than 250,000 clones, with around 87% observed a single time. The source material was peripheral blood. The source of these receptors is a man in his fifties or sixties with acute or convalescent COVID-19.

V usage is TRBV11-2 and J usage is TRBJ1-2; 11 positions match TRBD1. The CDR3 totals 17 residues. Germline V gene data show CDR1 as SGHAT and CDR2 as FQNNGV. Trimming cost V 3 bases and J 5 bases; bases outside gene matches: 11. The CDR3 loop is CASSFHGQGAPTYGYTF. In DNA form, the CDR3 reads TGTGCCAGCAGCTTTCACGGACAGGGGGCTCCCACTTATGGCTACACCTTC.

This chain connects TRBV29-1 to TRBJ2-1; 8 bases line up with TRBD1. Germline-derived CDR1 and CDR2 are SQVTM and ANQGSEA. There are 13 residues in the CDR3. CDR3 DNA sequence: TGCTCCCAACAGGGGGGTTTGTACAATGAGCAGTTCTTC. It translates to CSQQGGLYNEQFF.

The chain is built from TRBV3-1 (or the pseudogene TRBV3-2) and TRBJ2-2; 16 bases map to TRBD2. Germline CDR1 and CDR2: LGHDT and YNNKEL (reference sequence). V shed 4 bases, J shed 6 bases, and the junction held 5 bases outside the gene matches. The CDR3 totals 17 residues. The CDR3 sequence is CASSPGLAGGPPGELFF. In nucleotides, the CDR3 is TGTGCCAGCAGCCCGGGACTAGCGGGGGGGCCCCCCGGGGAGCTGTTTTTT.

This clone was seen once. The chain combines TRBV6-5 with TRBJ2-7; 7 nucleotides line up with TRBD1. The V and J ends lost 5 bases and 2 bases, in that order; junction bases with no gene match: 3. This CDR3 spans 13 amino acids. Per germline, CDR1 MNHEY and CDR2 SVGAGI. The CDR3 DNA is TGTGCCAGCAGTCGGGACAGCGCCTACGAGCAGTACTTC. Translation gives CASSRDSAYEQYF.

In this sample, this clone is medium-sized (0.01 to 0.1%). This rearrangement joins TRBV9 to TRBJ2-1; TRBD2 matches 10 bases. This CDR3 has 15 amino acids. The V gene's germline CDR1 is SGDLS and CDR2 YYNGEE. V lost 4 bases, J lost 6 bases, and 7 bases stayed unmatched. CDR3 amino acids: CASSPSGTSANEQFF. DNA of the CDR3: TGTGCCAGCAGCCCATCCGGGACTAGCGCCAATGAGCAGTTCTTC.

This chain joins TRBV10-2 and TRBJ2-7; perhaps TRBD1 as D (8 bases). The CDR3 is made up of 17 amino acids. Germline CDR1 and CDR2: WSHSY and SAAADI. Trimming pared 6 bases from V and 4 bases from J, leaving 25 bases between. The CDR3 DNA sequence: TGCGCCAGCAGGTCCCGAGCGGGACAGGAGCTCGGATACGAGCAGTACTTC. As protein: CASRSRAGQELGYEQYF.

The chain uses TRBV7-7 and TRBJ2-3; 7 positions agree with TRBD1. The J segment lost 1 base and the V segment lost 5 bases, leaving 6 bases of the junction unmatched. Germline V gene sequence: CDR1 SSHAT, CDR2 FNYEAQ (reference sequence). This CDR3 contains 15 residues. CDR3 DNA sequence: TGTGCCAGCAGCCAGACAGGGAGAGGCACAGATACGCAGTATTTT. Its protein is CASSQTGRGTDTQYF.

The rearrangement uses TRBV7-2 and TRBJ2-1; TRBD2 matches 11 bases. After removal of 1 base from V and 7 bases from J, the junction contained 3 bases not matched to a gene. The CDR3 is made up of 15 amino acids. CDR1 is SGHTA and CDR2 is FQGNSA in the germline V gene. CDR3 bases: TGTGCCAGCAGCTTAGTGACTAGCGGGGCGAATGAGCAGTTCTTC. Amino acid sequence: CASSLVTSGANEQFF.

The V call is TRBV9, the J call TRBJ2-5, with 10 positions matching TRBD2. This CDR3 is built from 16 residues. The germline V gene has CDR1 SGDLS and CDR2 YYNGEE. The V gene end was trimmed by 0 bases and the J gene end by 1 base; junction bases not matched to a gene: 3. The CDR3 spells CASSVDLAGAQETQYF. DNA of the CDR3: TGTGCCAGCAGCGTAGATCTAGCGGGGGCCCAAGAGACCCAGTACTTC.

The sample holds a few counts of this clone. V and J are TRBV10-2 and TRBJ1-1; D is ambiguous. V lost 6 bases, J lost 4 bases, and 12 bases lay in between. Germline V gives CDR1 WSHSY, CDR2 SAAADI. This CDR3 spans 13 amino acids. The CDR3 DNA is TGCGCCAGCAGCAAGGATGAGGTCACTGAAGCTTTCTTT. Protein: CASSKDEVTEAFF.